The clone carrying this TCR beta chain was counted a single time. Partitioning of CD4+ cells yielded a CD45RA+ naive subset and a CD45RA-negative memory subset. The data derive from a study of shared clonotypes between healthy human individuals. The table came from immunoSEQ multiplex PCR; TCRdb's copy has only in-frame clones and leaves some out. The table includes about 330,000 clones, roughly 70% detected once. This CDR3 is 14 amino acids long. Germline values: CDR1 SGHTA, CDR2 FQGTGA. Trimming took 7 bases from V and 6 from J, leaving 16 bases between them. Specimen: memory CD4+ T cells sorted from blood. The subset was: CD45RA-negative fraction. This chain connects TRBV7-3 to TRBJ2-1; D is perhaps TRBD2 (5 bases). The sequence was obtained from a man aged 25 to 40 in good health. The CDR3 region has the DNA TGTGCCAGCAAATCGGGGTCCGGATCCAATGAGCAGTTCTTC. It codes for CASKSGSGSNEQFF. The complete variable domain, with remaining parts taken from reference TRBV7-3 and TRBJ2-1, reads GAGVSQTPSNKVTEKGKYVELRCDPISGHTALYWYRQSLGQGPEFLIYFQGTGAADDSGLPNDRFFAVRPEGSVSTLKIQRTERGDSAVYLCASKSGSGSNEQFFGPGTRLTVL.